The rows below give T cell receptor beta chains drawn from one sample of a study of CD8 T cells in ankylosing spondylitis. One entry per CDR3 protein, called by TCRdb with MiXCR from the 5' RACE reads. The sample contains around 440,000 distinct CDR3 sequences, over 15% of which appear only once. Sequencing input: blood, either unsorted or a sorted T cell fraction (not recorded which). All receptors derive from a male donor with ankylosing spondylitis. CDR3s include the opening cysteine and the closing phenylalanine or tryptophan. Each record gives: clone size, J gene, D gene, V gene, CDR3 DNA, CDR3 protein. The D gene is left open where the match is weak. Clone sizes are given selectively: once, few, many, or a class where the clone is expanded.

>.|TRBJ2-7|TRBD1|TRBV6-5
TGTGCCAGCAGTTCCCCCGGGACAGCCTACGAGCAGTACTTC
CASSSPGTAYEQYF
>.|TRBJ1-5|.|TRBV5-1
TGCGCCAGCAGCTGGGGCGGGGATTGGAATCAGCCCCAGCATTTT
CASSWGGDWNQPQHF
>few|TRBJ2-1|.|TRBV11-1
TGTGCCAGCAGCACTGGAGGGGAATCCTACAATGAGCAGTTCTTC
CASSTGGESYNEQFF
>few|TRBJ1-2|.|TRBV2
TGTGCCAGCAAAGGACTCAACTATGGCTACACCTTC
CASKGLNYGYTF
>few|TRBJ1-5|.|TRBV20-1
TGCAGTGCTAGAGATAGGGCAGGTGGCAATCAGCCCCAGCATTTT
CSARDRAGGNQPQHF
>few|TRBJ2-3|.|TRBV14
TGTGCCAGCAGCCAAGTCCCATACACGCAGTATTTT
CASSQVPYTQYF
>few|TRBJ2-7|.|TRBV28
TGTGCCACCAAGACTCCCCTTAGCTCCTACGAGCAGTACTTC
CATKTPLSSYEQYF
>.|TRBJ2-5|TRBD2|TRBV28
TGTGCCAGCAGTTTCCCGGGACTAGCGGGACCGCGGGAAGAGACCCAGTACTTC
CASSFPGLAGPREETQYF
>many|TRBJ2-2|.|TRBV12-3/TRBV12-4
TGTGCCAGCGAAGGGTACCCCGGGGAGCTGTTTTTT
CASEGYPGELFF
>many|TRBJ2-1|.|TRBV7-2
TGTGCCAGCAGCTTAGCCGGGACCGACAATGAGCAGTTCTTC
CASSLAGTDNEQFF
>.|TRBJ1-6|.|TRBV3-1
TGTGCCAGCAGCCAAGGGGTCCTCCTTACAGGATCTCTCCACTTT
CASSQGVLLTGSLHF
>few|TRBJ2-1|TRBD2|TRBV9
TGTGCCAGCAGCGTAGTAGGGACTAGCGGGGGGGCCTACAATGAGCAGTTCTTC
CASSVVGTSGGAYNEQFF
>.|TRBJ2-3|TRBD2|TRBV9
TGTGCCAGCAGCCCAGGCACTAGCGGGTATATTGATACGCAGTATTTT
CASSPGTSGYIDTQYF
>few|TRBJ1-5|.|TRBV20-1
TGCAGTGCTAGTAGTGGGACAAAGCAAGTAAATCAGCCCCAGCATTTT
CSASSGTKQVNQPQHF
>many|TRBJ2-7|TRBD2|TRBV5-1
TGCGCCAGCAGCTTGGTAGCGGGAGGGAATTACGAGCAGTACTTC
CASSLVAGGNYEQYF
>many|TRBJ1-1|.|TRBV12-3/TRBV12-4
TGTGCCAGCAGCCCCCGAAGGGTAGCTGAAGCTTTCTTT
CASSPRRVAEAFF
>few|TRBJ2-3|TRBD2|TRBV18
TGTGCCAGCTCACCAGATAGCGGGAGCACAGATACGCAGTATTTT
CASSPDSGSTDTQYF
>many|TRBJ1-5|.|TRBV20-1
TGCAGTGCTAGAGATTACGGGGGCAATCAGCCCCAGCATTTT
CSARDYGGNQPQHF
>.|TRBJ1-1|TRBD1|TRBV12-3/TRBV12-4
TGTGCCAGCAGTACCACCCGACAGGGCCTCAACACTGAAGCTTTCTTT
CASSTTRQGLNTEAFF
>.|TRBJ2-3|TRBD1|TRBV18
TGTGCCAGCTCACCACCCGGGACAGATCCTAGCACAGATACGCAGTATTTT
CASSPPGTDPSTDTQYF
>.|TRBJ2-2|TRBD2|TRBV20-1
TGCAGTGCTAGTAGGCGGGGGGCATCGAACACCGGGGAGCTGTTTTTT
CSASRRGASNTGELFF
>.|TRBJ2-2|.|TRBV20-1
TGCAGTGCTAGGGTAGAATGGGGGACCGGGGAGCTGTTTTTT
CSARVEWGTGELFF
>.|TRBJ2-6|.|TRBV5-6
TGTGCCAGCAGCTTGGAAGCCACCTCTGGGGCCAACGTCCTGACTTTC
CASSLEATSGANVLTF
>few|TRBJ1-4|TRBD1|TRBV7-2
TGTGCCAGCAGCGCCAGGGGGAGGTTCTCTAATGAAAAACTGTTTTTT
CASSARGRFSNEKLFF
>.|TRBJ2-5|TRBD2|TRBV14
TGTGCCAGCAGACAAGGGAGGGAGTTCGGCGAGACCCAGTACTTC
CASRQGREFGETQYF
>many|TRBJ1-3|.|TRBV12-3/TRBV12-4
TGTGCCAGCAGTTTAGCGAACCGGGGCTCTGGAAACACCATATATTTT
CASSLANRGSGNTIYF
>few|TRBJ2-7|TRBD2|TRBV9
TGTGCCAGCAGCGTAGGTAGCGGGGGAACCTACGAGCAGTACTTC
CASSVGSGGTYEQYF
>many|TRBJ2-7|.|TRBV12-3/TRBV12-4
TGTGCCAGCAGTTCCCCCCTCGAGTACGAGCAGTACTTC
CASSSPLEYEQYF
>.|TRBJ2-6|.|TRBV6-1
TGTGCCAGCAGTCCCACCCCTGGGGCCAACGTCCTGACTTTC
CASSPTPGANVLTF
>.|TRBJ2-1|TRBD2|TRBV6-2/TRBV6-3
TGTGCCAGCAGTAGCTCGGGACTAGCGGGATGGAGCTCCTACAATGAGCAGTTCTTC
CASSSSGLAGWSSYNEQFF
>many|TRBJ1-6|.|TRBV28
TGTGCCAGCAGTTTAGGGGGAGGCAGACCGACCCTCCACTTT
CASSLGGGRPTLHF
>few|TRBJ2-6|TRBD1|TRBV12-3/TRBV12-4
TGTGCCAGCACTGACAGGGCTGGGGCCAACGTCCTGACTTTC
CASTDRAGANVLTF
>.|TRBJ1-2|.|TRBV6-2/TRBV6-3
TGTGCCAGCAAGAGTCAGCGATCAGAATGGGGCTACACCTTC
CASKSQRSEWGYTF
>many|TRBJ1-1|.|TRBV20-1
TGCAGTGCTAGTAGGGAGTCGGGCAGGGGTTATACTGAAGCTTTCTTT
CSASRESGRGYTEAFF
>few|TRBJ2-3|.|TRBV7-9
TGTGCCAGCAGCTTCCCCCTATCGGGGACAGATACGCAGTATTTT
CASSFPLSGTDTQYF
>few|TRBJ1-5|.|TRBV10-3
TGTGCCACCGCATTTGGTGGAGGGGCCAGCAATCAGCCCCAGCATTTT
CATAFGGGASNQPQHF
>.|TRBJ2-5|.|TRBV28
TGTGCCAGCAGCCCCGGGACTGCGTTTCAGACCCAGTACTTC
CASSPGTAFQTQYF
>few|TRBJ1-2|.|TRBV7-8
TGTGCCAGCAGCTTCCCAGGGGACTATGGCTACACCTTC
CASSFPGDYGYTF
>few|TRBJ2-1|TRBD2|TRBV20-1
TGCAGTGCTAGAGGCGCTAGCGGGTACTACAATGAGCAGTTCTTC
CSARGASGYYNEQFF
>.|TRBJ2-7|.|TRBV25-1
TGTGCCAGCAGTGAAGGGTCTGGCGGGGCCTACGAGCAGTACTTC
CASSEGSGGAYEQYF
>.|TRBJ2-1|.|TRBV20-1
TGCAGTGCGTTTAACAGGGTCCACAATGAGCAGTTCTTC
CSAFNRVHNEQFF
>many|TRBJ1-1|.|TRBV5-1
TGCGCCAGCAGCTTAACAACGAAAAACACTGAAGCTTTCTTT
CASSLTTKNTEAFF
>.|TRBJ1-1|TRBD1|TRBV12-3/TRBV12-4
TGTGCCAGCACCCGGTCGACAGGGCGCACTGAAGCTTTCTTT
CASTRSTGRTEAFF
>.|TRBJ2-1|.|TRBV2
TGTGCCAGCAGTGAGGGTTGGGATGAGCAGTTCTTC
CASSEGWDEQFF
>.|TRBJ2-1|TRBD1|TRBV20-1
TGCAGTGCTAGAGGGACAGGGGCAGGGTCACTCCTCTACAATGAGCAGTTCTTC
CSARGTGAGSLLYNEQFF
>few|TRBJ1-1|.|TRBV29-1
TGCAGCGTTGAGAGTGCGGGGCCCACTGAAGCTTTCTTT
CSVESAGPTEAFF
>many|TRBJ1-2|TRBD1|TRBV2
TGTGCCAGCGGAAGAGACAGGGGACAACGCACCTTC
CASGRDRGQRTF
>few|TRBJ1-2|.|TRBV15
TGTGCCACCAGCAGCTACACGAATGTTTCATATGGCTACACCTTC
CATSSYTNVSYGYTF
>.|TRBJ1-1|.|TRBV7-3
TGTGCCAGCAGCTTAATAGCGCAGGGTGAAGCTTTCTTT
CASSLIAQGEAFF
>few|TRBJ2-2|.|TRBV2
TGTGCCAGCAGTGGGGCTAACCTGATACAACACACCGGGGAGCTGTTTTTT
CASSGANLIQHTGELFF
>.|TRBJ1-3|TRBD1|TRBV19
TGTGCCAGTAGTGCGGGACAGATCTCTGGAAACACCATATATTTT
CASSAGQISGNTIYF
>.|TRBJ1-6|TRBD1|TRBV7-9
TGTGCCAGCAGCCTCGGACAGGGTCAATCACCCCTCCACTTT
CASSLGQGQSPLHF
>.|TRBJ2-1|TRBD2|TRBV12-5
TGTGCTAGTGGTTTTTCAACTAGCGGGAGGGACAATGAGCAGTTCTTC
CASGFSTSGRDNEQFF